The 31 T cell receptor beta chains presented below share a single source sample, sequenced in a study of T cells in localized non-small cell lung cancer. Assay: immunoSEQ multiplex PCR; the TCRdb copy retains only in-frame clones and omits some. The repertoire holds some 130,000 clones, with roughly 90% as singletons. The sequencing used peripheral blood, collected before any cancer treatment. The receptors were sampled from a female donor of 60 years or more with stage I lung adenocarcinoma.

The DNA for the CDR3 is TGTGCCAGCAGCCTTCCCGGGACGGGACCAAATGAGCAGTTCTTC. It is translated as CASSLPGTGPNEQFF. The chain uses TRBV4-2 and TRBJ2-1; tentatively, D is TRBD1 or TRBD2 (5 bases each). CDR1 and CDR2 (germline): LGHNA, YNFKEQ. Trimming shortened V by 4 bases and J by 7 bases, and 17 bases separated the two germline ends. This CDR3 spans 15 amino acids.

The rearrangement links TRBV27 to TRBJ2-7; D unclear. The CDR3 is made up of 17 amino acids. The V end lost 2 bases, the J end lost 0 bases, and 17 bases lay between the germline ends. Germline CDR1 is MNHEY and CDR2 is SMNVEV (reference sequence). This chain's CDR3 is CASSLPVERIDSYEQYF. CDR3 nucleotide sequence: TGTGCCAGCAGTTTACCCGTCGAGAGGATAGACTCCTACGAGCAGTACTTC.

The chain combines TRBV5-1 with TRBJ2-7; D uncertain. V was pared by 0 bases and J by 0 bases, with 10 bases between. CDR3 length: 15 amino acids. The germline gives CDR1 SGHRS, CDR2 YFSETQ. CDR3: CASSLGDATSYEQYF. The DNA for the CDR3 is TGCGCCAGCAGCTTGGGTGACGCAACCTCCTACGAGCAGTACTTC. Together with reference TRBV5-1 and TRBJ2-7, the CDR3 gives the full variable domain: KAGVTQTPRYLIKTRGQQVTLSCSPISGHRSVSWYQQTPGQGLQFLFEYFSETQRNKGNFPGRFSGRQFSNSRSEMNVSTLELGDSALYLCASSLGDATSYEQYFGPGTRLTVT.

The chain links TRBV9 to TRBJ2-7, with D uncertain. The length of the CDR3 is 14 residues. From germline, CDR1 is SGDLS and CDR2 YYNGEE. The V gene lost 0 bases and the J gene lost 6 bases, with 13 bases spanning the gap. CDR3 nucleotides: TGTGCCAGCAGCGTAGGCGGAAGTTTGGGCGAGCAGTACTTC. As protein: CASSVGGSLGEQYF.

CDR3 amino acids: CASSLRRSSGGSYNEQFF. The CDR3 DNA reads TGTGCCAGCAGCTTGAGAAGGTCTAGCGGAGGCTCCTACAATGAGCAGTTCTTC. The chain has TRBV5-6 and TRBJ2-1; TRBD2 aligns across 7 bases. The germline gives CDR1 SGHDT, CDR2 YYEEEE. The CDR3 runs to 18 residues. Trimming cost V 1 base and J 0 bases; bases outside gene matches: 10.

V and J are TRBV2 and TRBJ1-1; TRBD1 aligns across 7 bases. Germline V gene lookup returns CDR1 SNHLY and CDR2 FYNNEI. The CDR3 runs 14 residues. V lost 5 bases to trimming and J lost 0 bases; unmatched junction nucleotides: 3. Written as DNA, the CDR3 is TGTGCCAGCAGTTCGGGACAGTTGAACACTGAAGCTTTCTTT. This gives the protein CASSSGQLNTEAFF.

V gene TRBV18 combines with J gene TRBJ2-7; 10 bases align to TRBD2. In germline, CDR1 is KGHSH, CDR2 LQKENI. The CDR3 contains 15 residues. The V gene end was trimmed by 2 bases and the J gene end by 8 bases; junction bases not matched to a gene: 9. This CDR3 reads CASSPSASGSDQQYF. DNA for the CDR3: TGTGCCAGCTCACCATCCGCTAGCGGGAGCGATCAGCAGTACTTC.

The V gene is TRBV28, the J gene TRBJ2-6; maybe TRBD2 (5 bases). V lost 7 bases and J lost 1, with 14 bases in between. Germline assignment: CDR1 MDHEN and CDR2 SYDVKM. This CDR3 is built from 16 residues. DNA for the CDR3: TGTGCCAGCAACCGAGGACGGGGTTCTGGGGCCAACGTCCTGACTTTC. Its protein is CASNRGRGSGANVLTF. Full variable domain (missing parts from reference TRBV28 and TRBJ2-6): DVKVTQSSRYLVKRTGEKVFLECVQDMDHENMFWYRQDPGLGLRLIYFSYDVKMKEKGDIPEGYSVSREKKERFSLILESASTNQTSMYLCASNRGRGSGANVLTFGAGSRLTVL.

The V call is TRBV21-1, the J call TRBJ1-3; the table's D call of TRBD1 was not tested on the DNA. TRBV21-1 is termed a pseudogene. CDR3 length equals 16 residues. The DNA for the CDR3 is TGTGCCAGCAGCAAAGGGACAGCCCTCTCTGGAAACACCATATATTTT. It encodes CASSKGTALSGNTIYF.

CDR3: CASSELAGGVNEQYF. DNA of the CDR3: TGCGCCAGCAGTGAACTCGCGGGAGGAGTAAACGAGCAGTACTTC. The chain uses TRBV10-2 and TRBJ2-7; 8 bases line up with TRBD2. J lost 5 bases, V lost 3 bases, and 9 bases had no gene match. Germline values: CDR1 WSHSY, CDR2 SAAADI. This CDR3 has 15 amino acids.

The gene calls are TRBV19 and TRBJ1-1; tentative D call: TRBD1 (5 bases). Germline CDR1 is LNHDA and CDR2 is SQIVND (reference sequence). The CDR3 spans 14 residues. Trimming removed 3 bases from V and 4 bases from J, with 12 bases in between. The chain's CDR3 is CASSIYRGSTEAFF. In nucleotides, the CDR3 is TGTGCCAGTAGTATTTACCGGGGGTCCACTGAAGCTTTCTTT.

DNA of the CDR3: TGTGCCAGCAGAATCGACAGTCGGGCGGGTGAGCAGTACTTC. It yields the protein CASRIDSRAGEQYF. The chain is built from TRBV5-4 and TRBJ2-7, with D perhaps given as TRBD1 or TRBD2 (5 bases each). Germline CDR1 is SGHNT and CDR2 is YYREEE (reference sequence). V lost 5 bases to trimming and J lost 7 bases, with 19 bases between them. This CDR3 spans 14 amino acids.

CDR3 DNA sequence: TGTGCCAGCAGTCAGAAGTTATACAATGAGCAGTTCTTC. It specifies CASSQKLYNEQFF. The rearrangement uses TRBV27 and TRBJ2-1; D remains unclear. The CDR3 runs to 13 residues. Trimming removed 5 bases from V and 4 bases from J, with 9 bases in between. Germline V gene data show CDR1 as MNHEY and CDR2 as SMNVEV (reference sequence).

The CDR3 is CASSVGGGGHEQFF. For the CDR3, the DNA is TGTGCCAGCAGCGTAGGAGGAGGGGGTCATGAGCAGTTCTTC. The rearrangement joins TRBV9 to TRBJ2-1, with D perhaps matching TRBD1 or TRBD2 (6 bases each). CDR3 length: 14 amino acids. The germline V gene encodes CDR1 SGDLS and CDR2 YYNGEE. V shed 0 bases and J shed 8 bases, with 12 bases lying between them.

The chain recombines TRBV19 with TRBJ1-3; D remains ambiguous. From germline, CDR1 is LNHDA and CDR2 SQIVND (reference sequence). This CDR3 contains 14 residues. Trimming took off 10 bases at V and 1 base at J, with 14 bases between the two ends. The CDR3 sequence: CATGSSPSGNTIYF. CDR3 DNA sequence: TGTGCCACCGGCAGTAGCCCTTCTGGAAACACCATATATTTT.

The chain recombines TRBV27 with TRBJ2-7; D unclear. The germline V gene has CDR1 MNHEY and CDR2 SMNVEV (reference sequence). V was shortened by 5 bases and J by 1 base, with 12 bases between the two germline ends. CDR3 length: 14 amino acids. The CDR3 nucleotides are TGTGCCAGCAGTCTTCAGTTTAATTCCTACGAGCAGTACTTC. The encoded protein is CASSLQFNSYEQYF.

This chain joins TRBV14 and TRBJ2-1; no definite D call. The ends were cut back, 7 bases at V and 0 bases at J, with 10 bases in the middle. This CDR3 is built from 14 residues. Germline V gives CDR1 SGHDN, CDR2 FVKESK. The CDR3 DNA follows: TGTGCCAGCAATGGCTTAAGCTCCTACAATGAGCAGTTCTTC. Translation: CASNGLSSYNEQFF.

The V gene is TRBV5-1, the J gene TRBJ2-3, with TRBD1 identical over 11 bases. J gave up 5 bases and V 3 bases, and 11 bases lay outside the gene matches. The CDR3 is made up of 17 amino acids. Germline values: CDR1 SGHRS, CDR2 YFSETQ. CDR3 nucleotide sequence: TGCGCCAGCAGCTCGATACACGGGACAGGGGGTGAAGATACGCAGTATTTT. Translation gives CASSSIHGTGGEDTQYF.

In this sample, this clone turned up once. The chain carries TRBV2 and TRBJ1-3, with 7 bases that match TRBD1. After removal of 2 bases from V and 4 bases from J, the junction contained 5 bases not matched to a gene. From germline, CDR1 is SNHLY and CDR2 FYNNEI. This CDR3 region has 15 residues. The CDR3 spells CASSEPQGPGNTIYF. The CDR3 DNA sequence: TGTGCCAGCAGTGAACCACAGGGGCCGGGAAACACCATATATTTT.

The chain carries TRBV9 and TRBJ2-2; D ambiguous. CDR1 and CDR2 (germline): SGDLS, YYNGEE. CDR3 size: 14 residues. Trimming removed 0 bases at V and 6 bases at J, with 9 bases between. Here the CDR3 DNA reads TGTGCCAGCAGCGTAGTATCGGCGCCCGGGGAGCTGTTTTTT. This gives the protein CASSVVSAPGELFF.

The rearrangement uses TRBV11-3 and TRBJ2-1; TRBD2 matches at 10 bases. This CDR3 has 16 amino acids. Germline loops: CDR1 SGHNT, CDR2 YENEEA. V lost 5 bases and J lost 6; bases outside the gene matches: 10. The DNA of the CDR3 is TGTGCCAGCAGCCCGCTGGGGCTAGCGGGAGTCAATGAGCAGTTCTTC. It encodes CASSPLGLAGVNEQFF.

The chain combines TRBV4-1 with TRBJ2-5; D call uncertain. CDR1 MGHRA and CDR2 YSYEKL come from the germline V gene. The CDR3 spans 16 residues. Trimming removed 1 base at V and 0 bases at J, with 12 bases between. CDR3 bases: TGCGCCAGCAGCCAAGTAGGAAGCCTGTACCAAGAGACCCAGTACTTC. It codes for CASSQVGSLYQETQYF.

This chain joins TRBV19 and TRBJ2-7, with 9 bases lining up with TRBD1. CDR1 is LNHDA and CDR2 is SQIVND in the germline V gene (reference sequence). This CDR3 is 15 amino acids long. Unmatched junction bases numbered 6, after V lost 5 bases and J lost 1 base. Written as DNA, the CDR3 is TGTGCCAGTAGTCCAGGGACAGGGATTTCCTACGAGCAGTACTTC. Protein sequence: CASSPGTGISYEQYF.

The V gene is TRBV13, the J gene TRBJ2-7, with TRBD1 matching 8 bases. CDR3 length: 16 residues. The germline V gene has CDR1 PRHDT and CDR2 FYEKMQ (reference sequence). V was pared by 3 bases and J by 2 bases, with 9 bases of the junction left unmatched. Written as DNA, the CDR3 is TGTGCCAGCAGCTTCGGACAGGGATCATCACCCTACGAGCAGTACTTC. It yields the protein CASSFGQGSSPYEQYF. The full variable domain, completed using reference TRBV13 and TRBJ2-7, is AAGVIQSPRHLIKEKRETATLKCYPIPRHDTVYWYQQGPGQDPQFLISFYEKMQSDKGSIPDRFSAQQFSDYHSELNMSSLELGDSALYFCASSFGQGSSPYEQYFGPGTRLTVT.

The gene calls are TRBV5-6 and TRBJ2-3; D might be TRBD2 (6 bases). Germline CDR1 and CDR2: SGHDT and YYEEEE. The V end lost 4 bases, the J end lost 1 base, and 16 bases lay between the germline ends. The CDR3 sequence is 16 residues long. The CDR3, as DNA: TGTGCCAGCAGCCGCGGGGCGGGTCGCGGCACAGATACGCAGTATTTT. Residues: CASSRGAGRGTDTQYF.

This chain uses TRBV6-5 with TRBJ2-1, with D tentatively TRBD1 or TRBD2 (5 bases each). V was shortened by 8 bases and J by 6 bases, with 8 bases between the two germline ends. The CDR3 loop spans 11 amino acids. Germline CDR1 MNHEY, CDR2 SVGAGI. The CDR3 region is CASRDANEQFF. CDR3 sequence (DNA): TGTGCCAGCCGGGACGCCAATGAGCAGTTCTTC.

The gene calls are TRBV19 and TRBJ1-4; TRBD1 aligns across 9 bases. V lost 4 bases to trimming and J lost 5 bases; unmatched junction nucleotides: 8. The germline CDR1 and CDR2 sequences are LNHDA and SQIVND (reference sequence). This CDR3 spans 16 amino acids. The CDR3 nucleotides are TGTGCCAGTAGTAGGATCCGGGACAGGGCGAATGAAAAACTGTTTTTT. Translating gives CASSRIRDRANEKLFF.

The V gene is TRBV20-1, the J gene TRBJ2-7; perhaps D is TRBD1 or TRBD2 (5 bases each). V dropped 5 bases and J dropped 8 bases, with 13 bases sitting between them. CDR3 length equals 11 residues. The germline V gene encodes CDR1 DFQATT and CDR2 SNEGSKA (reference sequence). The CDR3 here is CSAQGSGQQYF. The CDR3 DNA reads as TGCAGTGCTCAGGGATCGGGGCAGCAGTACTTC.

The chain joins TRBV6-1 to TRBJ2-2, with unresolved D. The CDR3 has 11 residues. V lost 6 bases and J lost 4, with 3 bases in between. Germline V gene sequence: CDR1 MNHNS, CDR2 SASEGT. The CDR3 DNA sequence: TGTGCCAGCAGAGTCACCGGGGAGCTGTTTTTT. Amino acid sequence: CASRVTGELFF.

The CDR3 sequence is CSVGWLPGETQYF. CDR3 bases: TGCAGCGTTGGATGGCTCCCCGGGGAGACCCAGTACTTC. This rearrangement joins TRBV29-1 to TRBJ2-5, with D unclear. The V and J ends lost 4 bases and 5 bases respectively, with 14 bases between them. This CDR3 comprises 13 residues. Germline V lookup: CDR1 SQVTM, CDR2 ANQGSEA.

This clone was seen just once. The chain links TRBV5-1 to TRBJ2-1; 8 bases match TRBD1. This CDR3 spans 16 amino acids. The ends lost 0 bases at V and 4 bases at J; junction bases unmatched: 6. Germline V gene sequence: CDR1 SGHRS, CDR2 YFSETQ. The CDR3 protein is CASSLAQGQVYNEQFF. As DNA, the CDR3 is TGCGCCAGCAGCTTGGCCCAGGGACAGGTATACAATGAGCAGTTCTTC.